The following is a T cell receptor beta chain sequence with its context. This clonotype has just a few counts. It has no known antigen specificity. Per-nucleotide qualities are absent, and no much larger clonotype sits a single base away. From the cysteine through the phenylalanine, the CDR3 covers 19 amino acids. Of the read, only the CDR3 DNA is kept; its 57 bases are in frame from base 1. The germline V gene yields SGHDN for CDR1 and FVKESK for CDR2. Trimming leaves V shorter by 0 bases and J shorter by 0 bases, with the junction holding 11 bases beyond the gene matches. The entry originates in a study of blood T cells in healthy people across ages (dated by TCRdb to the mid-2010s). Looking at the study overall: In model experiments, template switching captured about one uniquely barcoded TCR beta cDNA molecule for every two T cells. Donors of different ages were randomly distributed across sequencing lanes to avoid experimental bias. The donors were divided into four age groups: young (average approximately 17 years), middle-aged (around 37), aged (approximately 62) and long-lived (around 87). Using deep sequencing normalized with unique cDNA molecular identifiers, the study measured how TCR beta repertoire diversity changes with age. The study analyzed two additional independent replicas of 1 million unique cDNA reads from the same blood draw for two donors, one aged 18 to 29 and one aged 80 or older. Study-level results and caveats: As age increased, observed TCR beta diversity per million T cells dropped in a roughly linear way, and a significant reduction was already evident by age 40. Because the CMV infection status of the donors was unknown, age-related changes in expanded clonotypes may potentially have been confounded. There was a strong correlation between observed TCR beta diversity and the percentage of naive T cells measured by flow cytometry. Since profiling was done on bulk unsorted PBMCs, naive and antigen-experienced compartments could not be conclusively compared. Compared with the aged group, the long-lived group had more naive CD4+ T cells, fewer expanded clones and increased TCR diversity, a pattern suggesting age selection. Total diversity estimates from one million sequenced T cells were considered lower bounds and underestimates.

The method behind the library was 5' RACE. Sequenced using an Illumina HiSeq 2500. A second PCR of 7 to 11 cycles was performed with a sample-barcoded 5' primer and a J-beta primer mix. A unique molecular identifier was introduced onto each TCR beta cDNA molecule by a template-switch 5' adaptor carrying 12 random nucleotides. At least 2.5 million CDR3-containing paired-end reads were obtained from each sample. First-strand cDNA was synthesized from all RNA with the Mint cDNA synthesis kit, primed by a TRBC-specific oligonucleotide. All cDNA was treated with uracil-DNA glycosylase and then went through a first 18-cycle PCR with the universal primers M1SS and BC2_uni_R. In the paper's pipeline: Each sample was normalized by randomly selecting 1 million high-quality reads, each carrying a distinct molecular identifier. Reads with shared molecular identifiers were discarded instead of being binned into consensus sequences. MiTCR, set to a Q25 quality threshold and the strictest error-elimination algorithm, was used for CDR3 identification, clonotype clustering and error correction. Lower-bound total TCR beta diversity was estimated with a nonparametric unseen species model using Euler transformation. TCRdb reprocessed the public reads (quality trimming at Q25 with fastp, clone calling with MiXCR) and kept in-frame beta chains. Rows with one shared CDR3 protein collapse into an entry with the most common genes and DNA. The V and J calls reflect TCRdb's pipeline rather than the authors' work. This sample comprises hundreds of thousands of distinct CDR3 sequences, 25% to 30% of them detected only once. About 30% of the sample is held by the ten biggest clonotypes.

Systemically healthy Caucasian individuals from Russia, approximately 39 in total and aged about 6 to 90 years, were included as donors. Each donor gave about 10 milliliters of peripheral blood, drawn into EDTA-treated Vacutainer tubes. Ficoll-Paque density-gradient centrifugation was used to isolate PBMCs, with at least 6.5 million per sample. Total RNA, at least 6 micrograms per sample, was extracted from PBMCs with Trizol reagent. The percentages of naive CD45RAhigh/CD27high T cells were determined by flow cytometry on a PBMC aliquot from every donor. The origin of this receptor is a woman aged 70-85 years in good health. Sequencing was carried out using blood. The chain employs TRBV14 and TRBJ2-1, with 7 middle bases fitting TRBD1. CDR3 region: CASSQDSPNRGHSYNEQFF. The DNA is as follows: TGTGCCAGCAGCCAAGATTCCCCTAACAGGGGTCACTCCTACAATGAGCAGTTCTTC.